This T cell receptor beta chain was sequenced for a study of blood T cell repertoires in COVID-19. Profiled with immunoSEQ multiplex PCR; TCRdb holds only in-frame clones, not every one. The sample records more than 65,000 clones, around 76% being singletons. Trimming removed 4 bases at V and 0 bases at J, with 6 bases between. Germline V gene data show CDR1 as MNHEY and CDR2 as SVGAGI. This CDR3 contains 14 residues. Sequenced: peripheral blood. The chain employs TRBV6-5 and TRBJ2-2; no clear D. This receptor was identified in a woman older than 75 with active or convalescent COVID-19. Here the CDR3 DNA reads TGTGCCAGCAGTTTGACTCCGAACACCGGGGAGCTGTTTTTT. Amino acid sequence: CASSLTPNTGELFF.